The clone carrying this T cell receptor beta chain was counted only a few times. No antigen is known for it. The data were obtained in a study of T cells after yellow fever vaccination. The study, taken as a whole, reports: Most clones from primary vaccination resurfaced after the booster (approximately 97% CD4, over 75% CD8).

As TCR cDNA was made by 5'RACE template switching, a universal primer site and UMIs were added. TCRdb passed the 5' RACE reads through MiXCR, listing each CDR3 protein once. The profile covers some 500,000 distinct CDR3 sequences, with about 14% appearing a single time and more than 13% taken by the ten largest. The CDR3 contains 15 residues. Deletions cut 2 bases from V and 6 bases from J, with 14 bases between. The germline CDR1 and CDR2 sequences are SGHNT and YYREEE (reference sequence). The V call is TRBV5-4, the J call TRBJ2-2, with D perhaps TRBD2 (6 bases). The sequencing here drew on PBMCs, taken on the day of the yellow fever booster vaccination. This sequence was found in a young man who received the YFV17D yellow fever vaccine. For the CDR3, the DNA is TGTGCCAGCAGCTTTCACGGGAGAGGTGCCGGGGAGCTGTTTTTT. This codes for CASSFHGRGAGELFF.